What follows are 29 T cell receptor beta chains derived from one specimen sequenced in a study of cytomegalovirus exposure and HLA in healthy donors. Clones were read by immunoSEQ multiplex PCR, and TCRdb kept only the in-frame ones, dropping some. The sample lists about 44,000 clones, 93% occurring once. The sequenced sample was PBMCs. The receptors were sampled from a woman aged 18-29 years in good health and CMV-seronegative.

The V call is TRBV28, the J call TRBJ2-7; 7 nucleotides align to TRBD1. Per germline, CDR1 MDHEN and CDR2 SYDVKM. V lost 9 bases, J lost 5 bases, and 16 bases stayed unmatched. This CDR3 region has 15 residues. CDR3 sequence reads: CASFETGAIINEQYF. CDR3 bases: TGTGCCAGTTTTGAAACAGGGGCTATTATCAACGAGCAGTACTTC.

The V call is TRBV28, the J call TRBJ2-7, with TRBD2 matching 9 bases. The CDR3 covers 15 residues. Germline V CDR1 and CDR2: MDHEN, SYDVKM. With V trimmed by 8 bases and J by 1 base, 9 bases remained unmatched. The CDR3 is CASDQASGISYEQYF. Here the CDR3 DNA reads TGTGCCAGCGACCAGGCTAGCGGGATTTCCTACGAGCAGTACTTC. The full variable domain, its missing parts supplied by reference TRBV28 and TRBJ2-7, is DVKVTQSSRYLVKRTGEKVFLECVQDMDHENMFWYRQDPGLGLRLIYFSYDVKMKEKGDIPEGYSVSREKKERFSLILESASTNQTSMYLCASDQASGISYEQYFGPGTRLTVT.

The gene calls are TRBV6-6 and TRBJ1-1; D unresolved. The CDR3 spans 14 residues. Germline CDR1 reads MNHNY; CDR2 reads SVGAGI (reference sequence). V was pared by 2 bases and J by 6 bases, with 13 bases between. The CDR3 nucleotides are TGTGCCAGCAGTTACGTTCGGGGTTTCGCTGAAGCTTTCTTT. Residues: CASSYVRGFAEAFF.

The chain couples TRBV5-1 to TRBJ1-4, with 9 bases fitting TRBD1. The CDR3 loop spans 15 amino acids. J was trimmed by 8 bases and V by 0 bases; bases with no gene match: 5. Germline loops: CDR1 SGHRS, CDR2 YFSETQ. The CDR3, as DNA: TGCGCCAGCAGCTTGGCCGGACAGGGGAACGAAAAACTGTTTTTT. Amino acids: CASSLAGQGNEKLFF.

This chain links TRBV7-9 with TRBJ1-1, with D possibly being TRBD1 (5 bases). The CDR3 extends over 15 amino acids. Trimming cost V 5 bases and J 4 bases, with 17 bases left between them. In germline, CDR1 is SEHNR, CDR2 FQNEAQ (reference sequence). This CDR3 reads CASSLREGSGTEAFF. The DNA for the CDR3 is TGTGCCAGCAGCCTCCGGGAGGGGTCGGGCACTGAAGCTTTCTTT.

This clone was seen more than once but under ten times. The J gene is TRBJ2-1, the V gene TRBV6-4; 10 bases are a match to TRBD2. Germline V gene lookup returns CDR1 MRHNA and CDR2 SNTAGT. V trimming: 5 bases; J trimming: 3 bases; junction bases outside the gene matches: 4. CDR3 length: 15 amino acids. DNA of the CDR3: TGTGCCAGCAGTTCAAGCGGGGGGGACTACAATGAGCAGTTCTTC. Amino acid sequence: CASSSSGGDYNEQFF.

This sequence joins TRBV28 and TRBJ2-7, with 9 bases that match TRBD2. The germline CDR1 and CDR2 sequences are MDHEN and SYDVKM. V shed 4 bases, J shed 1 base, and the junction held 5 bases outside the gene matches. The CDR3 extends over 15 amino acids. The chain's CDR3 is CASSSITSGSYEQYF. The CDR3 nucleotides are TGTGCCAGCAGTTCTATAACTAGCGGGTCCTACGAGCAGTACTTC.

The chain has TRBV28 and TRBJ2-7; possible D gene TRBD1, 5 bases. Germline assignment: CDR1 MDHEN and CDR2 SYDVKM. The CDR3 runs to 12 residues. V dropped 8 bases and J dropped 3 bases, with 11 bases sitting between them. The CDR3 DNA reads as TGTGCCAGCGGCCAGGGATACTACGAGCAGTACTTC. Protein sequence: CASGQGYYEQYF.

This clone was observed a single time. This chain joins TRBV11-2 and TRBJ2-7; 9 nucleotides align to TRBD1. CDR1 SGHAT and CDR2 FQNNGV come from the germline V gene. V shed 3 bases and J 7 bases; nucleotides not matched to a gene: 10. CDR3 length: 15 residues. CDR3 in DNA: TGTGCCAGCAGCTTCGGGACAGGGTCTTCGAGGGAGCAGTACTTC. Its translation is CASSFGTGSSREQYF.

The chain joins TRBV6-5 to TRBJ1-3; possibly TRBD1 for D (6 bases). Trimming pared 2 bases from V and 2 bases from J, leaving 7 bases between. Germline V lookup: CDR1 MNHEY, CDR2 SVGAGI. The CDR3 has 14 amino acids. The CDR3 reads CASSYEGAGNTIYF. CDR3 coding DNA: TGTGCCAGCAGTTACGAGGGGGCTGGAAACACCATATATTTT.

Here the CDR3 DNA reads TGCAGCGTTGGGACAGGGGAGACCTACGAGCAGTACTTC. It encodes CSVGTGETYEQYF. The J gene is TRBJ2-7, the V gene TRBV29-1; 9 bases map to TRBD1. The V gene end was trimmed by 4 bases and the J gene end by 2 bases; junction bases not matched to a gene: 3. The CDR3 is 13 residues long. From germline, CDR1 is SQVTM and CDR2 ANQGSEA.

This chain connects TRBV19 to TRBJ2-2; weak D call: TRBD2 (6 bases). The V end was cut by 7 bases, the J end by 2 bases, with 8 bases between. This CDR3 spans 13 amino acids. CDR1 and CDR2 from the germline V gene are LNHDA and SQIVND (reference sequence). The CDR3 nucleotides are TGTGCCAGTATAGCGGTCAACACCGGGGAGCTGTTTTTT. Translating gives CASIAVNTGELFF.

This clone turned up a few times. V usage is TRBV28 and J usage is TRBJ1-2, with 10 bases matching TRBD1. Germline V gene data show CDR1 as MDHEN and CDR2 as SYDVKM. V trimming: 5 bases; J trimming: 3 bases; junction bases outside the gene matches: 12. This CDR3 has 17 residues. The CDR3 coding sequence is TGTGCCAGCAGTCGAACCCCGGGACAGGGGATTTACTATGGCTACACCTTC. This codes for CASSRTPGQGIYYGYTF.

The chain employs TRBV4-1 and TRBJ2-7; D possibly corresponds to TRBD2 (5 bases). Germline V gives CDR1 MGHRA, CDR2 YSYEKL. The CDR3 has 16 residues. Trimming left V 1 base short and J 5 bases short, with 18 bases between. CDR3 region: CASSQVGEKGSHEQYF. CDR3 coding DNA: TGCGCCAGCAGCCAAGTCGGGGAGAAAGGGTCCCACGAGCAGTACTTC.

CDR3 sequence reads: CASSLVAGGGETQYF. The CDR3 DNA sequence: TGTGCCAGCAGCTTGGTAGCGGGGGGTGGGGAGACCCAGTACTTC. The gene calls are TRBV5-4 and TRBJ2-5; 10 nucleotides match TRBD2. Trimming at V came to 0 bases and at J to 5 bases, leaving 4 bases not matched to a gene. This CDR3 region has 15 residues. Germline CDR1 is SGHNT and CDR2 is YYREEE (reference sequence).

This clone appeared a single time. The chain combines TRBV27 with TRBJ1-6, with TRBD1 as a possible D gene (6 bases). V lost 6 bases, J lost 7 bases, and 13 bases lay in between. The CDR3 totals 14 residues. Germline V gives CDR1 MNHEY, CDR2 SMNVEV (reference sequence). In DNA, the CDR3 is TGTGCCAGCAGGAAACAGGGAGGGAATTCACCCCTCCACTTT. Amino acids: CASRKQGGNSPLHF.

The genes are TRBV10-3 and TRBJ2-3; possibly TRBD1 for D (5 bases). Trimming took 2 bases from V and 1 from J, leaving 10 bases between them. Per germline, CDR1 ENHRY and CDR2 SYGVKD. The CDR3 consists of 15 residues. For the CDR3, the DNA is TGTGCCATCAGTGAGGGGCAGGGTGGCACAGATACGCAGTATTTT. Translating gives CAISEGQGGTDTQYF.

The chain employs TRBV19 and TRBJ1-1, with no clear D. Germline V gene sequence: CDR1 LNHDA, CDR2 SQIVND (reference sequence). V was cut by 7 bases and J by 4 bases, with 16 bases left in between. CDR3 length: 14 amino acids. CDR3 DNA sequence: TGTGCCAGTACCCCCGGGTGGCCCCCCACTGAAGCTTTCTTT. Translation: CASTPGWPPTEAFF.

This rearrangement joins TRBV28 to TRBJ2-6, with a weak D call TRBD1 (5 bases). V was clipped by 3 bases and J by 2 bases, with 8 bases between them. This CDR3 is 15 amino acids long. Germline V gene lookup returns CDR1 MDHEN and CDR2 SYDVKM. In DNA form, the CDR3 reads TGTGCCAGCAGTTTGGGGCTTACTGGGGCCAACGTCCTGACTTTC. This translates into CASSLGLTGANVLTF.

The rearrangement joins TRBV5-6 to TRBJ2-1, with TRBD2 as a possible D gene (5 bases). The CDR3 is 14 residues long. V lost 1 base and J 2 bases, leaving 7 bases between the germline ends. Per germline, CDR1 SGHDT and CDR2 YYEEEE. The CDR3 bases are TGTGCCAGCAGCTTGCGGGGAACCTACAATGAGCAGTTCTTC. As protein: CASSLRGTYNEQFF.

This rearrangement joins TRBV7-3 to TRBJ2-2; TRBD2 agrees at 9 bases. The CDR3 has 14 amino acids. The J segment lost 6 bases and the V segment lost 5 bases, leaving 4 bases of the junction unmatched. Germline values: CDR1 SGHTA, CDR2 FQGTGA. The CDR3: CASSPRGGAGELFF. CDR3 nucleotide sequence: TGTGCCAGCAGCCCACGCGGGGGGGCCGGGGAGCTGTTTTTT.

The chain combines TRBV7-9 with TRBJ1-1, with 11 nucleotides matching TRBD1. Germline CDR1 reads SEHNR; CDR2 reads FQNEAQ (reference sequence). The CDR3 consists of 17 residues. V shed 5 bases, J shed 0 bases, and the junction held 8 bases outside the gene matches. The CDR3 DNA reads as TGTGCCAGCAGCGACGGGACAGGGGGGAGGGTGAACACTGAAGCTTTCTTT. The encoded protein is CASSDGTGGRVNTEAFF.

The chain links TRBV19 to TRBJ1-4; D gene uncertain. Germline V gene lookup returns CDR1 LNHDA and CDR2 SQIVND (reference sequence). Trimming pared 8 bases from V and 0 bases from J, leaving 13 bases between. CDR3 length: 15 amino acids. The CDR3 DNA is TGTGCCAGTCGAGGGTCCGGGGCAACTAATGAAAAACTGTTTTTT. It encodes CASRGSGATNEKLFF.

The chain employs TRBV29-1 and TRBJ2-7, with D possibly matching TRBD2 (5 bases). V dropped 4 bases and J dropped 3 bases, with 13 bases sitting between them. The CDR3 consists of 13 residues. The germline gives CDR1 SQVTM, CDR2 ANQGSEA. The CDR3 sequence: CSVVGGLGYEQYF. The CDR3 DNA reads as TGCAGCGTTGTCGGCGGACTCGGCTACGAGCAGTACTTC.

This sequence joins TRBV29-1 and TRBJ2-3, with 10 bases matching TRBD2. Germline V gives CDR1 SQVTM, CDR2 ANQGSEA. V lost 5 bases and J lost 1; bases outside the gene matches: 6. The CDR3 spans 15 residues. The CDR3 DNA sequence: TGCAGCGTTCGTTCCGGGACTAGCGGCACAGATACGCAGTATTTT. Residues: CSVRSGTSGTDTQYF.

The chain has TRBV5-1 and TRBJ2-7; TRBD1 matches 9 bases. Germline assignment: CDR1 SGHRS and CDR2 YFSETQ. The CDR3 consists of 14 residues. With V trimmed by 2 bases and J by 3 bases, 3 bases remained unmatched. This chain's CDR3 is CASSLQGADYEQYF. The CDR3 DNA sequence: TGCGCCAGCAGCTTACAGGGGGCGGACTACGAGCAGTACTTC. The full variable domain, with the rest looked up from reference TRBV5-1 and TRBJ2-7, is KAGVTQTPRYLIKTRGQQVTLSCSPISGHRSVSWYQQTPGQGLQFLFEYFSETQRNKGNFPGRFSGRQFSNSRSEMNVSTLELGDSALYLCASSLQGADYEQYFGPGTRLTVT.

The chain carries TRBV5-1 and TRBJ2-7; 8 bases are shared with TRBD2. V gave up 0 bases and J gave up 0 bases; unmatched junction bases: 11. Germline values: CDR1 SGHRS, CDR2 YFSETQ. The CDR3 is 18 amino acids. The CDR3 region is CASSLGGIGGGNSYEQYF. CDR3 coding DNA: TGCGCCAGCAGCTTGGGAGGAATTGGCGGGGGGAACTCCTACGAGCAGTACTTC.

The rearrangement links TRBV7-2 to TRBJ1-5; perhaps TRBD1 as D (5 bases). Looked up from germline, CDR1 is SGHTA and CDR2 is FQGNSA. The CDR3 is made up of 14 amino acids. Trimming removed 4 bases at V and 4 bases at J, with 11 bases between. CDR3 sequence reads: CASSSTGGNQPQHF. For the CDR3, the DNA is TGTGCCAGCAGCTCCACTGGGGGGAATCAGCCCCAGCATTTT.

The gene calls are TRBV29-1 and TRBJ2-1, with TRBD2 matching over 8 bases. Germline CDR1 SQVTM, CDR2 ANQGSEA. V was clipped by 3 bases and J by 9 bases; unmatched bases: 10. The CDR3 sequence is 14 residues long. CDR3 region: CSVDSSGGASEQFF. CDR3 sequence (DNA): TGCAGCGTTGACTCTTCGGGGGGGGCCAGTGAGCAGTTCTTC.